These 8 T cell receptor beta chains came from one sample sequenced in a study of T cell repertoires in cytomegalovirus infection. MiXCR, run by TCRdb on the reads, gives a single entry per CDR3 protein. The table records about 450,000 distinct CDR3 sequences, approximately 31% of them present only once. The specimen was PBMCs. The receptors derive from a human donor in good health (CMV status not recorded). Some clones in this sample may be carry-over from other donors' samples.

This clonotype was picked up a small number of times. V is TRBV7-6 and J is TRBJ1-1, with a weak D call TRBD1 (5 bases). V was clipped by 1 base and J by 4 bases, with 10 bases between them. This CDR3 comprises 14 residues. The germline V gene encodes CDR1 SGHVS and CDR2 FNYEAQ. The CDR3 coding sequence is TGTGCCAGCAGCTTAGTAGAGGGGAGCACTGAAGCTTTCTTT. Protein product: CASSLVEGSTEAFF.

CDR3 region: CASSRLDRNNEKLFF. The CDR3 nucleotides are TGTGCCAGCAGTCGCCTCGACAGGAATAATGAAAAACTGTTTTTT. The chain carries TRBV12-3 or TRBV12-4 and TRBJ1-4; maybe TRBD1 (6 bases). V was trimmed by 5 bases and J by 4 bases, leaving 14 bases between them. This CDR3 region has 15 residues.

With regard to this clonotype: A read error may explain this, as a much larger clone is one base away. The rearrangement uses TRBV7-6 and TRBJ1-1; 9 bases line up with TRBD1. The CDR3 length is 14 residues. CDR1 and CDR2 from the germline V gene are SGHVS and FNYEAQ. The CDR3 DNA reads TGTGCCAGCAGCTACCTTACAGGGGGCTTGGTAGCTTTATTT. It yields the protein CASSYLTGGLVALF.

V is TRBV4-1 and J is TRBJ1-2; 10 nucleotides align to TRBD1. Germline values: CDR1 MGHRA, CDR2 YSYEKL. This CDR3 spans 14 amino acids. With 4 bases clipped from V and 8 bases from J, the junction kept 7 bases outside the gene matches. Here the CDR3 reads CASSRQGAVYGYTF. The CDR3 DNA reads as TGCGCCAGCAGCCGACAGGGGGCAGTGTACGGCTACACCTTC.

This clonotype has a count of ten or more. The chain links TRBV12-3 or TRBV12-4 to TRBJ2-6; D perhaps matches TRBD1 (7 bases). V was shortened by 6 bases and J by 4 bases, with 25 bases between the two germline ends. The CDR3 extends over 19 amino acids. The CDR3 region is CASSLAGQRNSPGANVLTF. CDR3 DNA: TGTGCCAGCAGCTTGGCGGGACAGAGAAACTCCCCCGGGGCCAACGTCCTGACTTTC.

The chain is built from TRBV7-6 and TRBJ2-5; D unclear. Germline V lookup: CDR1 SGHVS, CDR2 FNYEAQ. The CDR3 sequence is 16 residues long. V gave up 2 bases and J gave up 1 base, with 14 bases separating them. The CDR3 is CASSLSPLLFQETQYF. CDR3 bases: TGTGCCAGCAGCTTAAGTCCCCTTCTTTTCCAAGAGACCCAGTACTTC.

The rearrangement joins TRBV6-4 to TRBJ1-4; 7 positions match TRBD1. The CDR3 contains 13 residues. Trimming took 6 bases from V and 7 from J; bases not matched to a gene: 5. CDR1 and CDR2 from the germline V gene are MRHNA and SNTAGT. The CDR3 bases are TGTGCCAGCAGGAGGGGGCGCTTTGAAAAACTGTTTTTT. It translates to CASRRGRFEKLFF.

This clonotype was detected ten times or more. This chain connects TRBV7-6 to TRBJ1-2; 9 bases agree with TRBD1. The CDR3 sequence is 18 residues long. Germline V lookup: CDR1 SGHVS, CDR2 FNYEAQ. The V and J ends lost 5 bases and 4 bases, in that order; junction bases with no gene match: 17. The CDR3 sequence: CASSLRRLGQGTAYGYTF. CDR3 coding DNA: TGTGCCAGCAGCCTCCGTAGGTTGGGACAGGGAACTGCCTATGGCTACACCTTC.